This T cell receptor beta chain was identified during a study of OX40 agonist ivuxolimab in advanced cancers. The study in broad terms: Ivuxolimab was a fully human IgG2 agonistic monoclonal antibody targeting the costimulatory receptor OX40 (CD134). Prior anti-PD-1, anti-PD-L1 or anti-CTLA-4 therapy was permitted, and checkpoint inhibitors had been received by more than 35% of dose-escalation patients. The monotherapy dose-escalation portion (N ≈ 57 patients) of the phase I ivuxolimab trial is reported in the paper. A male proportion of about 79% and a mean age of approximately 61 years, ranging from about 23 to 79, were recorded for the dose-escalation cohort. Of the approximately 54 patients in dose escalation, some 20 had hepatocellular carcinoma, approximately 15 had melanoma, 9 had renal cell carcinoma and 9 had head and neck cancer. Three dose-escalation patients achieved partial responses, one with hepatocellular carcinoma and two with cutaneous melanoma. The purpose of peripheral TCRbeta sequencing was to test whether ivuxolimab changed TCR sequence diversity and led to clonal T-cell expansion. Intravenous ivuxolimab was administered to patients every 2 weeks at six dose levels: 0.01, 0.1, 0.3, 1.5, 3 and 10 mg/kg.

Genomic DNA was extracted from sorted cells for sequencing of the TCRbeta CDR3 region. TCRbeta CDR3 regions were sequenced using the immunoSEQ Assay. TCRdb's version of the immuneACCESS table is confined to in-frame rearrangements and falls short of the full clone set. An unresolved V gene accounts for under half of the shortfall where checked; the remainder is of unknown origin. The sample table records roughly 70,000 clones; about 88% of these occur just once. The biggest ten clones account for approximately 0.67% of the sample. Paper-wide results and their limitations: The antigen specificity of the clonally expanded peripheral T cells was not determined. In the 0.1-3.0 mg/kg groups, partial responders were among the patients with the lowest normalized peripheral clonal expansion, particularly in CD8+ T cells. Low levels of normalized T-cell clonal expansion were also seen in some patients who did not respond. After ivuxolimab, expanded clones were on average more numerous among CD8+ T cells than among CD4+ T cells. At doses from 0.1 to 3.0 mg/kg, clonal expansion was seen in both CD4+ and CD8+ blood T cells between baseline and week 6.

Details on this clone: Its antigen remains unidentified. No much larger clonotype is one base removed from it; base qualities were not supplied.

The trial excluded patients who had a history of autoimmune disease or were on systemic immunosuppression. Peripheral blood for TCR sequencing was collected from all dose cohorts at baseline, on cycle 4 day 1, and on cycle 7 day 1. Samples were obtained from an open-label, multicenter, first-in-human phase I dose-escalation trial of ivuxolimab. Adults with locally advanced or metastatic head and neck squamous cell, hepatocellular, melanoma or renal cell carcinoma were enrolled in the trial. Before TCR sequencing, CD4+ T cells and CD8+ T cells were sorted from peripheral blood as separate populations. The TCR sequence derives from an adult with an advanced solid tumor such as melanoma, head and neck, liver or kidney cancer. Sample: CD4+ or CD8+ T cells sorted from blood, taken in a trial of the OX40 agonist ivuxolimab.

The CDR3 protein sequence reads: CASSSPPNYGYTF. The nucleotides are TGTGCCAGCAGTTCACCACCTAACTATGGCTACACCTTC. The rearrangement joined TRBV5-5 to TRBJ1-2; no D segment can be confidently identified. V is pared back by 5 bases and J by 0 bases, with 8 bases lying between the germline termini. Reading from cysteine to phenylalanine, the CDR3 counts 13 amino acids. CDR3 DNA only is kept here, 39 bases in frame from base 1. CDR1 and CDR2 were assigned from the germline V gene (reference sequence) as SGHKS and YYEKEE.